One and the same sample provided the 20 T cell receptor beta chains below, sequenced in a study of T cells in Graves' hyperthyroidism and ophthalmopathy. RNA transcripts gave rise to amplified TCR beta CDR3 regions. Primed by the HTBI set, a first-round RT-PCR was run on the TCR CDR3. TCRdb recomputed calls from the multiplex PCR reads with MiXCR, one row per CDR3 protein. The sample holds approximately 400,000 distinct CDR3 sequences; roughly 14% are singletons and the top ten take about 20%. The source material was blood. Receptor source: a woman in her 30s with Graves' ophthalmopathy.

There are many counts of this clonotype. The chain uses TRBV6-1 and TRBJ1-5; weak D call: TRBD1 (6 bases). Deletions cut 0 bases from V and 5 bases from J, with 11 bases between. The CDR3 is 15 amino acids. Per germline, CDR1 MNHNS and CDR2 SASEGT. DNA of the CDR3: TGTGCCAGCAGTGAAGCCGGGGGCCCGTATCAGCCCCAGCATTTT. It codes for CASSEAGGPYQPQHF.

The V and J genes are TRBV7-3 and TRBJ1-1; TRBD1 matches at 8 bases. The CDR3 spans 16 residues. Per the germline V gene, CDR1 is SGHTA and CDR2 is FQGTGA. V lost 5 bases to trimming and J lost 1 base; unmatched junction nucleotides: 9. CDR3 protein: CASSLDPGGANTEAFF. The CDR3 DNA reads TGTGCCAGCAGCCTAGACCCAGGGGGCGCGAACACTGAAGCTTTCTTT.

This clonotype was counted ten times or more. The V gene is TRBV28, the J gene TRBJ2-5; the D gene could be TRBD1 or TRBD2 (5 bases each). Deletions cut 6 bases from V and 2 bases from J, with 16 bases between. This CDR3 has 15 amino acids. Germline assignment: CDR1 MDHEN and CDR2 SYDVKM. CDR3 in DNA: TGTGCCAGCAGCTCCCCCCCGGGACGACAAGAGACCCAGTACTTC. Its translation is CASSSPPGRQETQYF.

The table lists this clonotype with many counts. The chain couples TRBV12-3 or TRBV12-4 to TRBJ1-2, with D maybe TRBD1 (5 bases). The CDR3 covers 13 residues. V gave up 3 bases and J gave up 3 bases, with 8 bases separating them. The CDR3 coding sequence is TGTGCCAGCAGTTTCGAGGGGTACTATGGCTACACCTTC. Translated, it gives CASSFEGYYGYTF.

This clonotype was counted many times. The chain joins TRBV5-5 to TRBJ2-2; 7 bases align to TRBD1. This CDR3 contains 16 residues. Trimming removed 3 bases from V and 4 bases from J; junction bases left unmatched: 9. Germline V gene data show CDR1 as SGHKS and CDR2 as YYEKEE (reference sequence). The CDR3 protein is CASSSPTGLSTGELFF. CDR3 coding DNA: TGTGCCAGCAGCTCTCCGACAGGGTTAAGCACCGGGGAGCTGTTTTTT.

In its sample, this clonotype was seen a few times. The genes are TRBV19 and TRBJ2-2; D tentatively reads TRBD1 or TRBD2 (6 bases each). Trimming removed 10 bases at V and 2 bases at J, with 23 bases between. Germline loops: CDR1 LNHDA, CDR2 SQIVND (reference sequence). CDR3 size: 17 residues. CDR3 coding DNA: TGTGCCACGGGAAGACGGGGCAGGGGAGGTAACACCGGGGAGCTGTTTTTT. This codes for CATGRRGRGGNTGELFF.

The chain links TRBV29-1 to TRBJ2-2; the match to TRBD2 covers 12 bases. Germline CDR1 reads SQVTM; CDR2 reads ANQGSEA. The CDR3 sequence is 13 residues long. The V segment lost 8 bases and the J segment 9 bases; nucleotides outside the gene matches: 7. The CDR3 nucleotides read TGCAGCTTCGCTAGCGGGGGGGCAAGGGAGCTGTTTTTT. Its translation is CSFASGGARELFF.

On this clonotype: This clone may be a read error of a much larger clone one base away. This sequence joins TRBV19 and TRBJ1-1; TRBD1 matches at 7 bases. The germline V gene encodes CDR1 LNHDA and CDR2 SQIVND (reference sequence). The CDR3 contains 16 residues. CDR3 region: CTSSSPPTGPHTEAFF. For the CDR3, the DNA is TGTACCAGTAGTTCACCGCCGACAGGGCCTCACACTGAAGCTTTCTTT.

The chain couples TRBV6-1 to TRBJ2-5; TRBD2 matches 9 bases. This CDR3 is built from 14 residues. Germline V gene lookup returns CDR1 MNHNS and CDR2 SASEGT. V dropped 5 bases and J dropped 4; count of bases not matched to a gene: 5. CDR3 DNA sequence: TGTGCCAGCAGTTCTGGCGGGGGGGTAGAGACCCAGTACTTC. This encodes CASSSGGGVETQYF.

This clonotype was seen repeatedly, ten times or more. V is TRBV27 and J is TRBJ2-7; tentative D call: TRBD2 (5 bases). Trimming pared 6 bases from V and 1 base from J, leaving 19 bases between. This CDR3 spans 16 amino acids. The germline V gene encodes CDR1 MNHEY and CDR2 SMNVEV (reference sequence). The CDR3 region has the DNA TGTGCCAGCAGCTCCAAGGCTTCCCGACTATCCTACGAGCAGTACTTC. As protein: CASSSKASRLSYEQYF.

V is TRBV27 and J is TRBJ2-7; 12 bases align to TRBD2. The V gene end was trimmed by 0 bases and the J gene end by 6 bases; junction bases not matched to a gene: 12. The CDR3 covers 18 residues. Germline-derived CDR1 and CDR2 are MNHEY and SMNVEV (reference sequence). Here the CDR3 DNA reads TGTGCCAGCAGTTTATCTGTTCTAGCGGGGGGGCCCCTCCGCGAGCAGTACTTC. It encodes CASSLSVLAGGPLREQYF.

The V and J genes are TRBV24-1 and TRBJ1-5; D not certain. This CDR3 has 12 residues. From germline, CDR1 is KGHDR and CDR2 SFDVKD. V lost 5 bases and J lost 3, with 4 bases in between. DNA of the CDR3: TGTGCCACCAGTGGAATCAATCAGCCCCAGCATTTT. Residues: CATSGINQPQHF.

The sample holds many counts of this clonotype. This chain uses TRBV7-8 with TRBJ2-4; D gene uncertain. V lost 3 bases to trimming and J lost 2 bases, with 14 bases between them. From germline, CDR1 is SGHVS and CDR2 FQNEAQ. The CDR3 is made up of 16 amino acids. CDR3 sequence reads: CASSFGRANPKNIQYF. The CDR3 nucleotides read TGTGCCAGCAGCTTCGGACGGGCAAATCCCAAAAACATTCAGTACTTC.

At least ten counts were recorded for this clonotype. The CDR3 nucleotides read TGCAGTGCTAGAGATGGGGCAGGGGGCCATCAGCCCCAGCATTTT. It is translated as CSARDGAGGHQPQHF. V gene TRBV20-1 combines with J gene TRBJ1-5; TRBD1 aligns across 8 bases. Trimming at V came to 0 bases and at J to 5 bases, leaving 6 bases not matched to a gene. CDR1 DFQATT and CDR2 SNEGSKA come from the germline V gene (reference sequence). The CDR3 consists of 15 residues.

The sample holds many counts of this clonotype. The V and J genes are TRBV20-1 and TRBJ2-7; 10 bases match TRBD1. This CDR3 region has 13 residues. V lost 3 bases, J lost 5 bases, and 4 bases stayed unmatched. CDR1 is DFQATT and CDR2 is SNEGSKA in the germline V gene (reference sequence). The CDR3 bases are TGCAGTGCTAGGACAGGGGGCAGGGACGAGCAGTACTTC. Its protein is CSARTGGRDEQYF.

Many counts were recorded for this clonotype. For the CDR3, the DNA is TGTGCCAGCAGGACCGGGACAGCAAAATCCTACGAGCAGTACTTC. It specifies CASRTGTAKSYEQYF. The chain is built from TRBV11-3 and TRBJ2-7, with 7 bases fitting TRBD1. This CDR3 contains 15 residues. V lost 6 bases and J lost 1; bases outside the gene matches: 9. Germline V CDR1 and CDR2: SGHNT, YENEEA. The entire variable domain, with the rest obtained from reference TRBV11-3 and TRBJ2-7, is as follows: EAGVVQSPRYKIIEKKQPVAFWCNPISGHNTLYWYLQNLGQGPELLIRYENEEAVDDSQLPKDRFSAERLKGVDSTLKIQPAELGDSAVYLCASRTGTAKSYEQYFGPGTRLTVT.

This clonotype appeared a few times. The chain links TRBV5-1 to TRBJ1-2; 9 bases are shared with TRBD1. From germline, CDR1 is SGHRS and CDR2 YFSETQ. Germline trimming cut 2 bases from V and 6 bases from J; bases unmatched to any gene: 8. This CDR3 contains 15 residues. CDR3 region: CASSLRTGARDGYTF. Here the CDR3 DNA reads TGCGCCAGCAGCTTAAGGACAGGGGCGAGGGATGGCTACACCTTC.

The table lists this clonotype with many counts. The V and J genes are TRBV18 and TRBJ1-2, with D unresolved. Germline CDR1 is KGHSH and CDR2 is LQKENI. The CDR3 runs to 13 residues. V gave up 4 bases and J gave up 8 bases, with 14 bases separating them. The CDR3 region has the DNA TGTGCCAGCTCACTAGACACCGGCCTCGGCTACACCTTC. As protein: CASSLDTGLGYTF.

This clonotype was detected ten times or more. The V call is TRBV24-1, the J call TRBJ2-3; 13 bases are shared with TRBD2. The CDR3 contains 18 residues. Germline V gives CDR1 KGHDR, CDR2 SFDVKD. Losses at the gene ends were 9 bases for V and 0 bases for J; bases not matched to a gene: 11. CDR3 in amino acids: CATVTSGGGSASTDTQYF. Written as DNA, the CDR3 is TGTGCCACCGTAACTAGCGGGGGGGGCTCCGCTAGCACAGATACGCAGTATTTT.

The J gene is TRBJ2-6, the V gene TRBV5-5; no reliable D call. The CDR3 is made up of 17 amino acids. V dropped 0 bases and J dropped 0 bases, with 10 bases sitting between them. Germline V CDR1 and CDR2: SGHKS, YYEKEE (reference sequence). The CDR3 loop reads CASSLVGASSGANVLTF. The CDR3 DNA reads TGTGCCAGCAGCTTGGTTGGCGCGAGCTCTGGGGCCAACGTCCTGACTTTC.